This TCR beta chain derives from a study of tumor and adjacent non-tumor tissue in lung cancer. In the study overall: Histology: 12 adenocarcinoma, a couple of squamous cell carcinoma, 1 small cell lung cancer. The patients, 10 to 11 men and four to six women, were roughly 30 to 80 with stage I to III disease. About 4.2 million productive TCRbeta reads were obtained per sample on average. Study-level results: TCR diversity was significantly greater in tumor than normal lung tissue.

This sample's RNA came from whole unsorted tissue. Distant lung tissue was collected more than 3 cm away from the tumor edge. Three rounds of nested PCR, following a modified ARM-PCR protocol, produced the TCRbeta library. TCRdb ran MiXCR on the multiplex PCR reads and lists one entry per CDR3 protein. The table records approximately 100,000 distinct CDR3 sequences, about 61% of them present only once. Note on this clonotype: As yet, its antigen is unknown. An end of the junction does not agree with germline; a read error may underlie this.

CDR1 is SGHNT, CDR2 YENEEA, per germline. This CDR3 spans 15 amino acids. V is TRBV11-3 and J is TRBJ2-5, with 10 bases fitting TRBD2. The specimen was distant non-tumor lung tissue. This clonotype was obtained from a man between 60 and 75 years old with non-small cell lung cancer. The CDR3 is CASRPSSSGSETQNF. As DNA, the CDR3 is TGTGCCAGCAGGCCCTCTTCTAGCGGGAGTGAGACCCAGAACTTC.